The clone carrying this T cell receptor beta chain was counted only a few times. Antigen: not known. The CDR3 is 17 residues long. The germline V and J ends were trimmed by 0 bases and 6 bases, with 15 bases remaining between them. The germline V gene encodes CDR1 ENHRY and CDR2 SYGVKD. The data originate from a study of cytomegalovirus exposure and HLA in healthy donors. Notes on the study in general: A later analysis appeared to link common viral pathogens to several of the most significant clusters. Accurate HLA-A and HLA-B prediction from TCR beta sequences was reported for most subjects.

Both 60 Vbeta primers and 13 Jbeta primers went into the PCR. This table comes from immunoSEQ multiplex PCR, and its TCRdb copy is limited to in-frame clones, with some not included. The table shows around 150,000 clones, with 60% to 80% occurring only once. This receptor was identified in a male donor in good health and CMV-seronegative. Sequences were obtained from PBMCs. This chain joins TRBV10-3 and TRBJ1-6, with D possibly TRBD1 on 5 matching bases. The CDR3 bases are TGTGCCATCAGTGAGTCTGCTCAGGGCGCAGGTAATTCACCCCTCCACTTT. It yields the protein CAISESAQGAGNSPLHF.